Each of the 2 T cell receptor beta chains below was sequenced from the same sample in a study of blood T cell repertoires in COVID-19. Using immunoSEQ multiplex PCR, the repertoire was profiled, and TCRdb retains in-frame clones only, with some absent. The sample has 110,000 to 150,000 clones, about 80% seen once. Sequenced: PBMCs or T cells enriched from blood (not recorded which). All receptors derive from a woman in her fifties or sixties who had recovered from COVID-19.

CDR3 loop: CASSFGYSQEKLFF. As DNA, the CDR3 is TGTGCCAGCAGCTTTGGGTACAGTCAGGAAAAACTGTTTTTT. This chain uses TRBV7-2 with TRBJ1-4; no clear D gene. This CDR3 is built from 14 residues. CDR1 is SGHTA and CDR2 is FQGNSA in the germline V gene. V lost 3 bases and J 8 bases, leaving 13 bases between the germline ends.

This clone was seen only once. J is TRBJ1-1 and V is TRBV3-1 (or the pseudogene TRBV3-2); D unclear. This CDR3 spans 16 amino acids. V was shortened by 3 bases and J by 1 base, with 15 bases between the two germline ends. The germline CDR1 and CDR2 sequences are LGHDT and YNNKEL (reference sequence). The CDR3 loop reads CASSQGLYSGNTEAFF. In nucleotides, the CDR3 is TGTGCCAGCAGCCAGGGTTTGTATTCAGGGAACACTGAAGCTTTCTTT.